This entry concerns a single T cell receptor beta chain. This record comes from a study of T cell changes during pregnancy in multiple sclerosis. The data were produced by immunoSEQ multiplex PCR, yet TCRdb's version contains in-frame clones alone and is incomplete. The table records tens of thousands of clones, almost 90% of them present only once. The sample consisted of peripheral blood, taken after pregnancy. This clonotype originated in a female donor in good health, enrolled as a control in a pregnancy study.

The CDR3 DNA sequence: TGTGCCAGCAGTGACTCGTCACCGGGTCACGATAACACCGGGGAGCTGTTTTTT. Its translation: CASSDSSPGHDNTGELFF. This sequence joins TRBV6-4 and TRBJ2-2, with unresolved D. CDR1 is MRHNA and CDR2 is SNTAGT in the germline V gene. V was cut by 0 bases and J by 2 bases, with 16 bases left in between. The CDR3 totals 18 residues.